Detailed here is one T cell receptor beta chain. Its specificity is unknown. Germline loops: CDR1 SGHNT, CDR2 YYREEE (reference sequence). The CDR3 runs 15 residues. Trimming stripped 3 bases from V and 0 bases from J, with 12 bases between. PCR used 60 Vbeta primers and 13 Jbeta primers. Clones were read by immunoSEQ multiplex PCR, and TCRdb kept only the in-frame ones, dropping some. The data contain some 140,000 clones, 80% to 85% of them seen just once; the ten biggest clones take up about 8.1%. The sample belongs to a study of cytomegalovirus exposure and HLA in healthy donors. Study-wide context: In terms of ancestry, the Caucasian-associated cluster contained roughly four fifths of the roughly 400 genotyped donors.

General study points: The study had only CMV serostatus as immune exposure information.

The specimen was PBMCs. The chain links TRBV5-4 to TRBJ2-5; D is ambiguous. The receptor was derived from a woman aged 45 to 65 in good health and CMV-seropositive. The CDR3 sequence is CASSSYGLYQETQYF. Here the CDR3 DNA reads TGTGCCAGCAGCTCCTACGGGTTGTACCAAGAGACCCAGTACTTC.